This entry lists 27 T cell receptor beta chains sequenced from one sample in a study of blood T cell repertoires in COVID-19. TCRdb's copy holds only in-frame clones and misses some; the assay was immunoSEQ multiplex PCR. This table holds about 290,000 clones, 85% found once. The sequencing input was peripheral blood. These TCRs come from a woman aged 50 to 65 with active or convalescent COVID-19.

DNA for the CDR3: TGTGCCAGCAGCTTGGTACTAGTCTACAATGAGCAGTTCTTC. Translated: CASSLVLVYNEQFF. The chain carries TRBV11-2 and TRBJ2-1; TRBD2 is a possible D gene (5 bases). V dropped 3 bases and J dropped 3 bases, with 9 bases sitting between them. CDR1 is SGHAT, CDR2 FQNNGV, per germline. This CDR3 comprises 14 residues.

This rearrangement joins TRBV6-5 to TRBJ2-2; D possibly corresponds to TRBD1 (6 bases). This CDR3 spans 16 amino acids. With 0 bases removed from V and 5 bases from J, the gap between germline ends came to 13 bases. In germline, CDR1 is MNHEY, CDR2 SVGAGI. CDR3 nucleotide sequence: TGTGCCAGCAGTTACTCTCTGTACAGGGATACCGGGGAGCTGTTTTTT. Encoded protein: CASSYSLYRDTGELFF.

DNA for the CDR3: TGTGCCAGCAGTGAAGTGGGACACCTTAGCAATCAGCCCCAGCATTTT. Translating gives CASSEVGHLSNQPQHF. This rearrangement joins TRBV6-1 to TRBJ1-5; D is possibly TRBD1 (6 bases). Germline V gene data show CDR1 as MNHNS and CDR2 as SASEGT. There are 16 residues in the CDR3. With 1 base removed from V and 0 bases from J, the gap between germline ends came to 10 bases.

Points on this clone: Other DNA sequences in the sample encode the same CDR3. The chain carries TRBV5-4 and TRBJ2-3; D is perhaps TRBD1 (6 bases). V was clipped by 0 bases and J by 3 bases, with 11 bases between them. This CDR3 spans 15 amino acids. CDR1 SGHNT and CDR2 YYREEE come from the germline V gene (reference sequence). DNA for the CDR3: TGTGCCAGCAGCTTGGGTGGCAGGGGAACAGATACGCAGTATTTT. It yields the protein CASSLGGRGTDTQYF. Together with reference TRBV5-4 and TRBJ2-3, the CDR3 gives the full variable domain: ETGVTQSPTHLIKTRGQQVTLRCSSQSGHNTVSWYQQALGQGPQFIFQYYREEENGRGNFPPRFSGLQFPNYSSELNVNALELDDSALYLCASSLGGRGTDTQYFGPGTRLTVL.

The chain uses TRBV7-9 and TRBJ2-1, with a tentative D call TRBD2 (6 bases). V lost 5 bases to trimming and J lost 1 base, with 12 bases between them. Germline-derived CDR1 and CDR2 are SEHNR and FQNEAQ (reference sequence). CDR3 size: 15 residues. The CDR3 sequence: CASSPLAESYNEQFF. The CDR3 nucleotides are TGTGCCAGCAGCCCCTTAGCGGAATCCTACAATGAGCAGTTCTTC. Complete variable domain (other parts from reference TRBV7-9 and TRBJ2-1): DTGVSQNPRHKITKRGQNVTFRCDPISEHNRLYWYRQTLGQGPEFLTYFQNEAQLEKSRLLSDRFSAERPKGSFSTLEIQRTEQGDSAMYLCASSPLAESYNEQFFGPGTRLTVL.

The J gene is TRBJ1-1, the V gene TRBV11-2, with D unresolved. The length of the CDR3 is 21 residues. The germline gives CDR1 SGHAT, CDR2 FQNNGV. V lost 6 bases, J lost 0 bases, and 32 bases lay in between. The CDR3 protein is CASSSRRAFETGAGMNTEAFF. In DNA form, the CDR3 reads TGTGCCAGCAGTTCCCGTAGAGCTTTTGAAACTGGAGCGGGGATGAACACTGAAGCTTTCTTT.

This rearrangement joins TRBV27 to TRBJ2-3; no reliable D call. CDR1 is MNHEY and CDR2 is SMNVEV in the germline V gene (reference sequence). The CDR3 sequence is 16 residues long. The V and J ends lost 3 bases and 2 bases respectively, with 15 bases between them. The CDR3 bases are TGTGCCAGCAGTTTCCTTGCGGAGCTGGCCACAGATACGCAGTATTTT. This encodes CASSFLAELATDTQYF.

This chain joins TRBV9 and TRBJ2-1; TRBD2 matches 9 bases. CDR3 length equals 20 residues. Trimming took 0 bases from V and 2 from J; bases not matched to a gene: 15. Germline values: CDR1 SGDLS, CDR2 YYNGEE. Here the CDR3 reads CASSVGGGLAGLITYNEQFF. The CDR3 DNA reads as TGTGCCAGCAGCGTAGGGGGCGGGCTAGCGGGACTAATTACCTACAATGAGCAGTTCTTC.

The rearrangement uses TRBV14 and TRBJ2-7; the D gene is possibly TRBD2 (7 bases). V was pared by 4 bases and J by 2 bases, with 12 bases between. Germline CDR1 SGHDN, CDR2 FVKESK. This CDR3 comprises 14 residues. CDR3 sequence: CASSRAGHPYEQYF. The CDR3 bases are TGTGCCAGCAGCCGAGCGGGACACCCCTACGAGCAGTACTTC.

The V call is TRBV20-1, the J call TRBJ2-7, with a possible D match to TRBD2 (6 bases). CDR1 and CDR2 (germline): DFQATT, SNEGSKA (reference sequence). Trimming removed 3 bases from V and 0 bases from J, with 12 bases in between. The CDR3 runs 14 residues. CDR3 DNA sequence: TGCAGTGCTAGTGGAGGGGAGGCCTCCTACGAGCAGTACTTC. Its translation is CSASGGEASYEQYF.

J is TRBJ1-1 and V is TRBV5-1; D not certain. The CDR3 spans 16 residues. Trimming cost V 4 bases and J 0 bases, with 16 bases left between them. Per the germline V gene, CDR1 is SGHRS and CDR2 is YFSETQ. In DNA, the CDR3 is TGCGCCAGCAGCACCCACGGGGTGGATATGAACACTGAAGCTTTCTTT. This translates into CASSTHGVDMNTEAFF. Full variable domain (outside the CDR3, taken from reference TRBV5-1 and TRBJ1-1): KAGVTQTPRYLIKTRGQQVTLSCSPISGHRSVSWYQQTPGQGLQFLFEYFSETQRNKGNFPGRFSGRQFSNSRSEMNVSTLELGDSALYLCASSTHGVDMNTEAFFGQGTRLTVV.

The V and J genes are TRBV5-4 and TRBJ2-1, with 7 positions matching TRBD2. The V segment lost 5 bases and the J segment 2 bases; nucleotides outside the gene matches: 7. The V gene's germline CDR1 is SGHNT and CDR2 YYREEE (reference sequence). CDR3 size: 15 residues. CDR3 sequence (DNA): TGTGCCAGCAGGGCGAGCGGGAAAACCTACAATGAGCAGTTCTTC. Protein: CASRASGKTYNEQFF.

Concerning this clone itself: Other DNA sequences in the sample encode the same CDR3. V and J are TRBV21-1 and TRBJ1-1. TRBV21-1 is assigned pseudogene status. The CDR3 consists of 14 residues. The CDR3 loop reads CARNSGSKHTEAFF. The CDR3 DNA reads as TGTGCCAGGAACTCGGGGTCGAAACACACTGAAGCTTTCTTT.

The chain links TRBV15 to TRBJ1-5; 8 nucleotides line up with TRBD1. Trimming at V came to 0 bases and at J to 0 bases, leaving 16 bases not matched to a gene. The CDR3 loop spans 21 amino acids. The germline CDR1 and CDR2 sequences are LNHNV and YYDKDF (reference sequence). CDR3 region: CATSRDPPDRGLTHSNQPQHF. CDR3 in DNA: TGTGCCACCAGCAGAGATCCCCCCGACAGGGGCCTAACCCATAGCAATCAGCCCCAGCATTTT.

The chain employs TRBV4-1 and TRBJ2-1; TRBD2 aligns across 16 bases. The CDR3 totals 15 residues. CDR1 is MGHRA and CDR2 is YSYEKL in the germline V gene. The J segment lost 9 bases and the V segment lost 3 bases, leaving 2 bases of the junction unmatched. The CDR3 is CASSQGLAGGREQFF. The CDR3 DNA is TGCGCCAGCAGCCAGGGACTAGCGGGAGGGCGTGAGCAGTTCTTC.

This clone was recorded only once. This sequence joins TRBV19 and TRBJ2-1; TRBD2 aligns across 7 bases. The germline V gene encodes CDR1 LNHDA and CDR2 SQIVND (reference sequence). CDR3 size: 14 residues. J gave up 8 bases and V 6 bases, and 10 bases lay outside the gene matches. This CDR3 is CASSAYGGGDEQFF. The CDR3, as DNA: TGTGCCAGTAGCGCGTATGGGGGGGGTGATGAGCAGTTCTTC. The full variable domain, rest sourced from reference TRBV19 and TRBJ2-1, is DGGITQSPKYLFRKEGQNVTLSCEQNLNHDAMYWYRQDPGQGLRLIYYSQIVNDFQKGDIAEGYSVSREKKESFPLTVTSAQKNPTAFYLCASSAYGGGDEQFFGPGTRLTVL.

V and J are TRBV10-3 and TRBJ2-3, with 9 bases matching TRBD2. The CDR3 is 17 amino acids. V lost 8 bases to trimming and J lost 2 bases; unmatched junction nucleotides: 14. Germline lookup yields CDR1 ENHRY and CDR2 SYGVKD. The CDR3 region is CAIGIRPSGVITDTQYF. Written as DNA, the CDR3 is TGTGCCATCGGGATACGTCCTAGCGGGGTGATCACAGATACGCAGTATTTT.

This chain joins TRBV5-1 and TRBJ1-6; D gene uncertain. CDR3 length: 13 amino acids. The V end lost 7 bases, the J end lost 5 bases, and 10 bases lay between the germline ends. Germline V gene sequence: CDR1 SGHRS, CDR2 YFSETQ. In nucleotides, the CDR3 is TGCGCCAGCGCCCGGACTAATAATTCACCCCTCCACTTT. Translation: CASARTNNSPLHF.

The V call is TRBV6-5, the J call TRBJ2-5; 8 bases match TRBD2. V was pared by 9 bases and J by 7 bases, with 13 bases of the junction left unmatched. Germline values: CDR1 MNHEY, CDR2 SVGAGI. The CDR3 covers 14 residues. The CDR3 here is CASSEGGGLGTQYF. CDR3 coding DNA: TGTGCCAGTTCCGAAGGCGGGGGGCTGGGGACCCAGTACTTC.

The chain links TRBV27 to TRBJ2-3; 13 bases map to TRBD2. CDR3 length: 17 amino acids. Losses at the gene ends were 5 bases for V and 0 bases for J; bases not matched to a gene: 5. Germline-derived CDR1 and CDR2 are MNHEY and SMNVEV (reference sequence). As DNA, the CDR3 is TGTGCCAGCAGTAGGACTAGCGGGAGATGGAGCACAGATACGCAGTATTTT. This encodes CASSRTSGRWSTDTQYF.

V is TRBV30 and J is TRBJ1-1; the D gene is possibly TRBD1 (6 bases). Germline V lookup: CDR1 GTSNPN, CDR2 SVGIG (reference sequence). V lost 3 bases, J lost 3 bases, and 8 bases lay in between. The CDR3 is 12 amino acids. The CDR3 loop reads CAWSRGHTEAFF. CDR3 nucleotides: TGTGCCTGGAGCAGGGGCCACACTGAAGCTTTCTTT.

V and J are TRBV6-5 and TRBJ1-2; D might be TRBD1 (6 bases). The CDR3 has 14 amino acids. The germline V gene has CDR1 MNHEY and CDR2 SVGAGI. V lost 5 bases, J lost 1 base, and 11 bases lay in between. The CDR3 is CASSPPGHNYGYTF. The CDR3 DNA is TGTGCCAGCAGTCCCCCGGGACATAACTATGGCTACACCTTC.

In this sample, this clone turned up once. The chain recombines TRBV18 with TRBJ2-5; 7 bases are a match to TRBD1. This CDR3 is 13 amino acids long. Germline assignment: CDR1 KGHSH and CDR2 LQKENI. V was pared by 3 bases and J by 5 bases, with 3 bases of the junction left unmatched. CDR3 loop: CASSPVRGETQYF. CDR3 bases: TGTGCCAGCTCACCCGTCAGGGGGGAGACCCAGTACTTC.

This clone occurred once. The gene calls are TRBV28 and TRBJ2-5; tentatively, D is TRBD2 (6 bases). Between the trimmed V and J ends, which lost 5 bases and 10 bases, there was a span of 17 bases. Germline CDR1 MDHEN, CDR2 SYDVKM. The CDR3 is made up of 13 amino acids. CDR3 loop: CASSTSPATSQYF. Written as DNA, the CDR3 is TGTGCCAGCAGTACTAGCCCGGCCACGAGCCAGTACTTC.

The chain combines TRBV12-3 or TRBV12-4 with TRBJ1-1; D might be TRBD1 (6 bases). Trimming left V 6 bases short and J 3 bases short, with 11 bases between. The CDR3 is 13 residues long. This CDR3 is CASRRTEYTEAFF. CDR3 nucleotide sequence: TGTGCCAGCAGGAGGACAGAGTACACTGAAGCTTTCTTT.

CDR3 DNA sequence: TGTGCCAGCAGCCTATCGGGACAGGGAAATTCACCCCTCCACTTT. This codes for CASSLSGQGNSPLHF. The chain recombines TRBV6-5 with TRBJ1-6; 9 bases align to TRBD1. The CDR3 sequence is 15 residues long. Germline-derived CDR1 and CDR2 are MNHEY and SVGAGI. V shed 6 bases and J 7 bases; nucleotides not matched to a gene: 7.

This rearrangement joins TRBV27 to TRBJ2-4; 7 bases line up with TRBD2. This CDR3 has 15 amino acids. Germline CDR1 reads MNHEY; CDR2 reads SMNVEV (reference sequence). The junction had 8 bases not matched to a gene; V was cut back by 4 bases and J by 5 bases. CDR3 DNA: TGTGCCAGCAGTTCCGGGGGGTTGAGGGAAAACATTCAGTACTTC. Protein sequence: CASSSGGLRENIQYF.